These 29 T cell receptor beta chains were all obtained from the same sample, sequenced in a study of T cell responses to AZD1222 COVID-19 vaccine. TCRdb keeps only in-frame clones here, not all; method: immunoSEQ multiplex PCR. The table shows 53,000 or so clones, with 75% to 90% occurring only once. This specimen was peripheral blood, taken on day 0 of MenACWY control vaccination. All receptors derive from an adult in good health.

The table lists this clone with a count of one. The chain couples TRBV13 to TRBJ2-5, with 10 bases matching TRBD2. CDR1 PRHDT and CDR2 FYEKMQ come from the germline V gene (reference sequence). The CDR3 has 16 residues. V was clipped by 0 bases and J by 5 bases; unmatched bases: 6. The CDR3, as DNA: TGTGCCAGCAGCTTAGGCCCGTTAGCGGGAGGTGAGACCCAGTACTTC. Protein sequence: CASSLGPLAGGETQYF. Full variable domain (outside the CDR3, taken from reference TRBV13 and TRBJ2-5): AAGVIQSPRHLIKEKRETATLKCYPIPRHDTVYWYQQGPGQDPQFLISFYEKMQSDKGSIPDRFSAQQFSDYHSELNMSSLELGDSALYFCASSLGPLAGGETQYFGPGTRLLVL.

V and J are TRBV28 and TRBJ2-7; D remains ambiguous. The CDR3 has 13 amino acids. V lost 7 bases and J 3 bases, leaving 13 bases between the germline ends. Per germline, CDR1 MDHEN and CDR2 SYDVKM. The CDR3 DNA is TGTGCCAGCATCAGTGCAGCTGGCTACGAGCAGTACTTC. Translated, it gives CASISAAGYEQYF.

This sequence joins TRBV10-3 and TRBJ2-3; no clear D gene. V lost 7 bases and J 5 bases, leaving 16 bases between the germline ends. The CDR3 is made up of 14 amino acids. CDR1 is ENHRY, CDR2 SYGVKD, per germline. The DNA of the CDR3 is TGTGCCATCAACGACAACTCCAAGGGAGATACGCAGTATTTT. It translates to CAINDNSKGDTQYF.

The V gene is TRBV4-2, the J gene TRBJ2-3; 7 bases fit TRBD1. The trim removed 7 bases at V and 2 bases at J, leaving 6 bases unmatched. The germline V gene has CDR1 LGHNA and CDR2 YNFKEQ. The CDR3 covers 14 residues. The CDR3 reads CASTNRGFTDTQYF. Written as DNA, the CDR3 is TGTGCCAGCACCAACAGGGGTTTCACAGATACGCAGTATTTT.

CDR3 residues: CASSPPSSGSSYEQYF. In DNA form, the CDR3 reads TGTGCCAGTAGTCCCCCGTCTAGCGGGAGCTCCTACGAGCAGTACTTC. The chain employs TRBV19 and TRBJ2-7; 10 bases map to TRBD2. Germline V gene sequence: CDR1 LNHDA, CDR2 SQIVND (reference sequence). This CDR3 region has 16 residues. V gave up 5 bases and J gave up 0 bases; unmatched junction bases: 7.

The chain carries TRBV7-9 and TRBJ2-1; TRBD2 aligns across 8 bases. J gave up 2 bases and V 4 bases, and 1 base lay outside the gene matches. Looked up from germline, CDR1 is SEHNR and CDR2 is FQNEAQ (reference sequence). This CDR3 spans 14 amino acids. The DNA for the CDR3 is TGTGCCAGCAGCTCACTAGCGGCCTACAATGAGCAGTTCTTC. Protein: CASSSLAAYNEQFF.

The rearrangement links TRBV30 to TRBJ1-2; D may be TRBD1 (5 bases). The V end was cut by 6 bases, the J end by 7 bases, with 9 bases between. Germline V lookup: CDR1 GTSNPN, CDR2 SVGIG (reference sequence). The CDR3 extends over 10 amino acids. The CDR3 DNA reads TGTGCCTGTCTTAGGGGTGGCTACACCTTC. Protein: CACLRGGYTF.

In DNA, the CDR3 is TGTGCCATCAGTGAGCCCTCGAGCGGCGGGGGGTTAGGTCTAGAGCAGTACTTC. Its translation: CAISEPSSGGGLGLEQYF. The chain recombines TRBV10-3 with TRBJ2-7; TRBD2 matches at 8 bases. J lost 7 bases, V lost 2 bases, and 19 bases had no gene match. From germline, CDR1 is ENHRY and CDR2 SYGVKD. This CDR3 is 18 amino acids long.

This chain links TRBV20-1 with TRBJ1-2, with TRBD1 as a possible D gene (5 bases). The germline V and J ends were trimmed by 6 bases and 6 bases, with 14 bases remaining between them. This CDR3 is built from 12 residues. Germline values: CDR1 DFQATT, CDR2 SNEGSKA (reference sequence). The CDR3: CSASPGTDGYTF. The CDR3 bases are TGCAGTGCCAGTCCCGGGACGGATGGCTACACCTTC.

This chain's CDR3 is CASSQGTDTQYF. CDR3 in DNA: TGTGCCAGCAGCCAGGGCACAGATACGCAGTATTTT. The chain carries TRBV3-1 (or the pseudogene TRBV3-2) and TRBJ2-3, with D unclear. The CDR3 contains 12 residues. The germline V gene has CDR1 LGHDT and CDR2 YNNKEL (reference sequence). Trimming cost V 3 bases and J 1 base, with 2 bases left between them.

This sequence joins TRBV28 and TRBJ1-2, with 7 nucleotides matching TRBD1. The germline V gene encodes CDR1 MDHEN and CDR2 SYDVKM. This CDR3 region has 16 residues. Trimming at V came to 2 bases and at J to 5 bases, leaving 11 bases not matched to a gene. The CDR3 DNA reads TGTGCCAGCAGTTTAGAACTGCAGGGGGGTCGTTATGGCTACACCTTC. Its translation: CASSLELQGGRYGYTF.

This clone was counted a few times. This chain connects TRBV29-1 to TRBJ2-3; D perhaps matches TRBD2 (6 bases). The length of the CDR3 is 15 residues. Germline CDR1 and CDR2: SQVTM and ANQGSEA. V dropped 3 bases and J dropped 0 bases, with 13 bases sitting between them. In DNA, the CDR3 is TGCAGCGTTGACGGGGGATGGGGTAGCACAGATACGCAGTATTTT. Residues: CSVDGGWGSTDTQYF.

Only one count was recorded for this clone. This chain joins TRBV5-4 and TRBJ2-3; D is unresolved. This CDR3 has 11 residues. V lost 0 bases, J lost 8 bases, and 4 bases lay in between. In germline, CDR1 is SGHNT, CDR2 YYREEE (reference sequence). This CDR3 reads CASSLGRTQYF. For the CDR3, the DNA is TGTGCCAGCAGCTTGGGTCGTACGCAGTATTTT.

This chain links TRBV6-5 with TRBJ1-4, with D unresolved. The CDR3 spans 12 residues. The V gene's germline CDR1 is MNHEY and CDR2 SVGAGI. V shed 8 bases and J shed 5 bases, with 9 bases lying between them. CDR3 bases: TGTGCCAGCGAAACGGGGAATGAAAAACTGTTTTTT. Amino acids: CASETGNEKLFF.

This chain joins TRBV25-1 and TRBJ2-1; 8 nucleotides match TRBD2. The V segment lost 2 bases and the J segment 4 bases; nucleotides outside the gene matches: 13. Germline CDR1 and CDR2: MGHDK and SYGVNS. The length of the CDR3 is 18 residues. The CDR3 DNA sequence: TGTGCCAGCAGTGAAACCGGACTAGCTAGCATCCTTTACAATGAGCAGTTCTTC. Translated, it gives CASSETGLASILYNEQFF. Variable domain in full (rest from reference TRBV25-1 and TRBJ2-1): EADIYQTPRYLVIGTGKKITLECSQTMGHDKMYWYQQDPGMELHLIHYSYGVNSTEKGDLSSESTVSRIRTEHFPLTLESARPSHTSQYLCASSETGLASILYNEQFFGPGTRLTVL.

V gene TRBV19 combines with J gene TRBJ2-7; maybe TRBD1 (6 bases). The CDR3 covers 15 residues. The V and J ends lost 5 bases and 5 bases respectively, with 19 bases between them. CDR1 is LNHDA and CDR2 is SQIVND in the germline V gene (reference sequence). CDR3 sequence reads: CASSLGGYRDDEQYF. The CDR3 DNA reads TGTGCCAGTAGTCTAGGGGGTTACAGGGACGACGAGCAGTACTTC. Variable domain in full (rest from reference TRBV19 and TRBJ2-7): DGGITQSPKYLFRKEGQNVTLSCEQNLNHDAMYWYRQDPGQGLRLIYYSQIVNDFQKGDIAEGYSVSREKKESFPLTVTSAQKNPTAFYLCASSLGGYRDDEQYFGPGTRLTVT.

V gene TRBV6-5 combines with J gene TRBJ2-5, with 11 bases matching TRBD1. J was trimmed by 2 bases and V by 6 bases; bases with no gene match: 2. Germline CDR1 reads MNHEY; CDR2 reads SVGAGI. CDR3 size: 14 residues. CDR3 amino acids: CASRRDRGQETQYF. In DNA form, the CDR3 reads TGTGCCAGCAGGAGGGACAGGGGGCAAGAGACCCAGTACTTC.

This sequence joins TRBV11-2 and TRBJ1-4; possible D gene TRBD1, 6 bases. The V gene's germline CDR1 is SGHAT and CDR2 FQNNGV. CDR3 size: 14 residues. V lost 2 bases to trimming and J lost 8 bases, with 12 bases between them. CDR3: CASSLWDKPEKLFF. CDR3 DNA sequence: TGTGCCAGCAGCTTATGGGACAAACCCGAAAAACTGTTTTTT.

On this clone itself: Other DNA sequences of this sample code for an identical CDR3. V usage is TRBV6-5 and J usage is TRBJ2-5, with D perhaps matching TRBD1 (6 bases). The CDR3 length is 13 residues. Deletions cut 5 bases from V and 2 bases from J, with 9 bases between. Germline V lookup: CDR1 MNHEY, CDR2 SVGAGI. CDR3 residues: CASSRGQQETQYF. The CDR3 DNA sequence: TGTGCCAGCAGTAGAGGACAGCAAGAGACCCAGTACTTC.

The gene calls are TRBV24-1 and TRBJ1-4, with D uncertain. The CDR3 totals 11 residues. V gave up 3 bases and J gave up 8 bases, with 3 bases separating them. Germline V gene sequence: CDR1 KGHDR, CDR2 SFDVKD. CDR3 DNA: TGTGCCACCAGTGATGGAGAAAAACTGTTTTTT. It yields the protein CATSDGEKLFF.

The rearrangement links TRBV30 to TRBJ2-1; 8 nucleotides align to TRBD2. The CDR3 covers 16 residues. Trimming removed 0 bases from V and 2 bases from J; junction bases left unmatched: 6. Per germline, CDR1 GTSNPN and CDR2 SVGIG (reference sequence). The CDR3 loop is CAWSVRRREAYNEQFF. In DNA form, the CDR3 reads TGTGCCTGGAGTGTACGAAGGCGGGAGGCCTACAATGAGCAGTTCTTC.

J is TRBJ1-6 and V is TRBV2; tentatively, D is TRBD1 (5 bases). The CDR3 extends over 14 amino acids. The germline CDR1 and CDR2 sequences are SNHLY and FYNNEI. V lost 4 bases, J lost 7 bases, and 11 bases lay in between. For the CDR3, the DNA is TGTGCCAGCAGTGTCTCAGGGATGAATTCACCCCTCCACTTT. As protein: CASSVSGMNSPLHF.

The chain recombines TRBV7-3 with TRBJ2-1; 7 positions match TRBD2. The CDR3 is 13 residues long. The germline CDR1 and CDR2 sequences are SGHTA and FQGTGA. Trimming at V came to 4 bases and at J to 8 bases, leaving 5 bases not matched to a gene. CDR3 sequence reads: CASSSGGSDEQFF. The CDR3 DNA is TGTGCCAGCAGCTCCGGCGGGAGCGATGAGCAGTTCTTC.

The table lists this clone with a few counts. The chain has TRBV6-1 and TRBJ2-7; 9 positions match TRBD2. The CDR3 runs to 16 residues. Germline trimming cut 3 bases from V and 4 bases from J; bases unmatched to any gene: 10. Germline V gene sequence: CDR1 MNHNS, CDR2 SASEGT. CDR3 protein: CASSDVGAGGWYEQYF. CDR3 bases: TGTGCCAGCAGTGACGTTGGAGCGGGAGGTTGGTACGAGCAGTACTTC.

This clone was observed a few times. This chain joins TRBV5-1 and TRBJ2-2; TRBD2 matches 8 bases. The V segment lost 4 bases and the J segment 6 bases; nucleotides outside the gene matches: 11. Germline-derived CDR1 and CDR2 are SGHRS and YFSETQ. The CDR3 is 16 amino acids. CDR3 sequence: CASSRKSGSAAGELFF. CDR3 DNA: TGCGCCAGCAGCCGTAAGAGCGGGAGTGCCGCCGGGGAGCTGTTTTTT.

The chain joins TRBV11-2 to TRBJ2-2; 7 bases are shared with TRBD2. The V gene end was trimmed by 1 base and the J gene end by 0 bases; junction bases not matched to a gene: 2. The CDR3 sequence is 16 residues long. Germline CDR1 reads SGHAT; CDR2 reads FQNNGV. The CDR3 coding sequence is TGTGCCAGCAGCTTAGTTCTAGCGGCGAACACCGGGGAGCTGTTTTTT. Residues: CASSLVLAANTGELFF.

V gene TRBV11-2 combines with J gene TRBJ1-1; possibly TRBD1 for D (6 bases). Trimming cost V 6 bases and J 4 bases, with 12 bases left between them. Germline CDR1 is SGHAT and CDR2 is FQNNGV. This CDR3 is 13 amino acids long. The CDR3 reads CASRAGVSTEAFF. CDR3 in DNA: TGTGCCAGCAGGGCAGGGGTTAGCACTGAAGCTTTCTTT.

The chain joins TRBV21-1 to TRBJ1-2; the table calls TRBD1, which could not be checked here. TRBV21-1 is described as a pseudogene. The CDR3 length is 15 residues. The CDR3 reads CASSKVTGLNYGYTF. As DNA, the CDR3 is TGTGCCAGCAGCAAAGTGACAGGACTTAACTATGGCTACACCTTC.

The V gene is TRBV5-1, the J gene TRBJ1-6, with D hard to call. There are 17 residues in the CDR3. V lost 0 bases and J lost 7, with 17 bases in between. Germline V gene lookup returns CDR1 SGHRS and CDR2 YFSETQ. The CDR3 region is CASSLEGSLHGNSPLHF. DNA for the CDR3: TGCGCCAGCAGCTTGGAAGGAAGCCTCCACGGGAATTCACCCCTCCACTTT. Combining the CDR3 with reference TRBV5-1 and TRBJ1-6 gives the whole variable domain KAGVTQTPRYLIKTRGQQVTLSCSPISGHRSVSWYQQTPGQGLQFLFEYFSETQRNKGNFPGRFSGRQFSNSRSEMNVSTLELGDSALYLCASSLEGSLHGNSPLHFGNGTRLTVT.